Given below is one TCR beta chain in context. Its matching antigen is unknown. This entry belongs to a study of cytomegalovirus exposure and HLA in healthy donors. Whole-study findings and limits: Previously analyzed data showed that most TCR beta V segments were productive at a frequency of about 87% or about 30%.

The PCR made use of 60 Vbeta and 13 Jbeta primers. This table comes from immunoSEQ multiplex PCR, and its TCRdb copy is limited to in-frame clones, with some not included. The table has about 200,000 clones, roughly four fifths seen once. The specimen was PBMCs. This clonotype was obtained from a man aged 25 to 40 in good health and CMV-seronegative.

The CDR3: CASSSLQGLVYNEQFF. The CDR3 nucleotides are TGTGCCAGCAGCTCATTACAGGGACTAGTCTACAATGAGCAGTTCTTC. The rearrangement uses TRBV11-2 and TRBJ2-1; TRBD2 matches at 8 bases. This CDR3 spans 16 amino acids. From germline, CDR1 is SGHAT and CDR2 FQNNGV. V shed 4 bases and J 3 bases; nucleotides not matched to a gene: 8.